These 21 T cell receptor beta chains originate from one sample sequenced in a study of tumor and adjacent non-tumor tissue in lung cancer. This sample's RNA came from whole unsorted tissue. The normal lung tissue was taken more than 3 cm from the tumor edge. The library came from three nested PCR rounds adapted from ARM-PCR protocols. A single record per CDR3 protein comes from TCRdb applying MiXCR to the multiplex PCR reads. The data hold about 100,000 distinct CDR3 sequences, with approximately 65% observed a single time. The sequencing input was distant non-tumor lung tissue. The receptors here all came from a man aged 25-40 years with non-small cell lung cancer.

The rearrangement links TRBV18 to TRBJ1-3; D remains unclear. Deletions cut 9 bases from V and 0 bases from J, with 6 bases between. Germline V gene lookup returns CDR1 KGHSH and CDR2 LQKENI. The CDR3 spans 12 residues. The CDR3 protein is CASTSSGNTIYF. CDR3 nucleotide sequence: TGTGCCAGTACAAGCTCTGGAAACACCATATATTTT. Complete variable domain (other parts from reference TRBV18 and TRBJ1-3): NAGVMQNPRHLVRRRGQEARLRCSPMKGHSHVYWYRQLPEEGLKFMVYLQKENIIDESGMPKERFSAEFPKEGPSILRIQQVVRGDSAAYFCASTSSGNTIYFGEGSWLTVV.

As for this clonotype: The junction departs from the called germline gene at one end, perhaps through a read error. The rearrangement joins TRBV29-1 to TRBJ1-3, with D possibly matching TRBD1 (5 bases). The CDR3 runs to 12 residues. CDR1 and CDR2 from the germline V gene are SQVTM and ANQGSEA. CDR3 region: CIVEDRGNTIYF. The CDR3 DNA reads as TGCATCGTTGAAGATCGGGGGAACACCATATATTTT.

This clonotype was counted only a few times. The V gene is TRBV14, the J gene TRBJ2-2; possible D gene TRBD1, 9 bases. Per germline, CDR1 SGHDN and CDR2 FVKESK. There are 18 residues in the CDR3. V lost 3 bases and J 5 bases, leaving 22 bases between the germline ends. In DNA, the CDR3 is TGTGCCAGCAGCCATCCCAAGATAGCGGGGACAGGGACCGGGGAGCTGTTTTTT. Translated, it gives CASSHPKIAGTGTGELFF.

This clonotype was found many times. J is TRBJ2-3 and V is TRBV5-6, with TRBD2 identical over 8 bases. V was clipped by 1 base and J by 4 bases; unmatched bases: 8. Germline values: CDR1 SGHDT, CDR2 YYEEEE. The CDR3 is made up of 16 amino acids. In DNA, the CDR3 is TGTGCCAGCAGCTTGTATACGGGGGGGCCAGCAGATACGCAGTATTTT. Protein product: CASSLYTGGPADTQYF. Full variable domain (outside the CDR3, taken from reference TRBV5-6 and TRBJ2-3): DAGVTQSPTHLIKTRGQQVTLRCSPKSGHDTVSWYQQALGQGPQFIFQYYEEEERQRGNFPDRFSGHQFPNYSSELNVNALLLGDSALYLCASSLYTGGPADTQYFGPGTRLTVL.

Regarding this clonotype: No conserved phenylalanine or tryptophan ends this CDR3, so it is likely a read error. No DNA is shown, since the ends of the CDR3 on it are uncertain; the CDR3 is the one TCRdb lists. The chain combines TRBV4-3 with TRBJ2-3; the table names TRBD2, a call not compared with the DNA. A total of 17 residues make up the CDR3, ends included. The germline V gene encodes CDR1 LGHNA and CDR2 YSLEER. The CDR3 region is CASSHRQRAKFTDTQCS.

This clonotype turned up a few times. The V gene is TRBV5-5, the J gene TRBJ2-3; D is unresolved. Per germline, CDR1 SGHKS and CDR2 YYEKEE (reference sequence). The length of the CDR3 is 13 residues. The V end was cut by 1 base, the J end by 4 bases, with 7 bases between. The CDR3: CASSLPLADTQYF. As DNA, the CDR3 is TGTGCCAGCAGCTTGCCCCTGGCAGATACGCAGTATTTT.

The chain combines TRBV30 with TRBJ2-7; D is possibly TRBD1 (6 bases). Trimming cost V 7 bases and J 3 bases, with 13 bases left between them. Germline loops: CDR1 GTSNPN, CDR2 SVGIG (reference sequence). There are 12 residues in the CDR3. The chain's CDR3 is CASTRGHYEQYF. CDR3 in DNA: TGTGCCTCGACAAGGGGACACTACGAGCAGTACTTC.

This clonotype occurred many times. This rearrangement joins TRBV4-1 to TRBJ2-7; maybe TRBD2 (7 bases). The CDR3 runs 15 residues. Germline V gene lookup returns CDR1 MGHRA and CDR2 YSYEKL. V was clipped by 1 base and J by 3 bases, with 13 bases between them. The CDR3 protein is CASSQVAGAGYEQYF. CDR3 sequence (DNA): TGCGCCAGCAGCCAAGTTGCGGGGGCAGGCTACGAGCAGTACTTC.

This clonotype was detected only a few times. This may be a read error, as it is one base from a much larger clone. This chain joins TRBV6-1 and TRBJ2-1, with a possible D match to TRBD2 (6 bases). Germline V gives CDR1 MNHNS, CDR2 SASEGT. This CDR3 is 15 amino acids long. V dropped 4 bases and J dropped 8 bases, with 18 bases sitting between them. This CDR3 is CASSGTRVGGYEQFF. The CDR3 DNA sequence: TGTGCCAGCAGTGGAACTAGGGTGGGAGGTTATGAGCAGTTCTTC.

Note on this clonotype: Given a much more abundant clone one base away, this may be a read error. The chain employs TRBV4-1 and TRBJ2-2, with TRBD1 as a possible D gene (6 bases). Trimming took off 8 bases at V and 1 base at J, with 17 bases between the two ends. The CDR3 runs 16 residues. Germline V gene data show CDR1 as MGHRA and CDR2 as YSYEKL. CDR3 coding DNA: TGCGCCAGCGGCCCGAACTCGGACAGGAACACCGGGGAGCTGTTTTTT. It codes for CASGPNSDRNTGELFF.

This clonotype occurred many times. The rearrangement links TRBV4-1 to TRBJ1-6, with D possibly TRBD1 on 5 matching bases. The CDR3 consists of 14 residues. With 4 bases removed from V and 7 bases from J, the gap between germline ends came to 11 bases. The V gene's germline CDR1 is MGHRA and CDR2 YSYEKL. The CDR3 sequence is CASSRTSGNSPLHF. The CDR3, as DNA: TGCGCCAGCAGCCGAACTTCAGGGAATTCACCCCTCCACTTT.

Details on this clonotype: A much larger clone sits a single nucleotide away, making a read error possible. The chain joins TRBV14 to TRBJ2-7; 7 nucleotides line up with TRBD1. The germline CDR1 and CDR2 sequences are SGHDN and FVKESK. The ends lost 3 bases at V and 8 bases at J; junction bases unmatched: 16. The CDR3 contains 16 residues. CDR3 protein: CASSQVPGQTIFKQYF. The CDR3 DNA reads TGTGCCAGCAGCCAGGTGCCGGGACAGACTATTTTTAAGCAGTACTTC. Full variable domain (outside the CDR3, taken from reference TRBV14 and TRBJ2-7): EAGVTQFPSHSVIEKGQTVTLRCDPISGHDNLYWYRRVMGKEIKFLLHFVKESKQDESGMPNNRFLAERTGGTYSTLKVQPAELEDSGVYFCASSQVPGQTIFKQYFGPGTRLTVT.

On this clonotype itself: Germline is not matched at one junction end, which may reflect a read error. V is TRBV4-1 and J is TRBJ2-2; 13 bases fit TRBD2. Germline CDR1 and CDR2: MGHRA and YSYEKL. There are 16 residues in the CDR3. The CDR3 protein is CVISQLTSGRSGELVF. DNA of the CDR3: TGCGTCATCAGCCAACTGACTAGCGGGAGGTCCGGGGAGCTGGTTTTT.

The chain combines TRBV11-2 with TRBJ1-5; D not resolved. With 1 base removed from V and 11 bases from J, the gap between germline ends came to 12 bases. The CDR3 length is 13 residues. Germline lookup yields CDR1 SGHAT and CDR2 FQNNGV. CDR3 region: CASSLGDNHSQHF. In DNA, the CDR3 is TGTGCCAGCAGCTTAGGGGATAATCATTCCCAGCATTTT.

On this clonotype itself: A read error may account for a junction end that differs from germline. The CDR3 nucleotides read TGTGTCAGCAGCCCTTTCAGGAATCGTGGAAACACCATATATTTT. It codes for CVSSPFRNRGNTIYF. V and J are TRBV11-2 and TRBJ1-3; D is unresolved. Germline V lookup: CDR1 SGHAT, CDR2 FQNNGV. The CDR3 sequence is 15 residues long. Full variable domain (rest looked up from reference TRBV11-2 and TRBJ1-3): EAGVAQSPRYKIIEKRQSVAFWCNPISGHATLYWYQQILGQGPKLLIQFQNNGVVDDSQLPKDRFSAERLKGVDSTLKIQPAKLEDSAVYLCVSSPFRNRGNTIYFGEGSWLTVV.

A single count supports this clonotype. The CDR3 sequence is CASSREPPGRAYNEQFF. The CDR3 DNA follows: TGTGCCAGCAGCCGTGAACCCCCCGGGAGGGCCTACAATGAGCAGTTCTTC. The genes are TRBV7-2 and TRBJ2-1, with 8 bases lining up with TRBD2. Unmatched junction bases numbered 11, after V lost 5 bases and J lost 2 bases. Germline assignment: CDR1 SGHTA and CDR2 FQGNSA. CDR3 length: 17 amino acids.

CDR3: CSLVGTFSYEQYF. The DNA for the CDR3 is TGCAGTCTTGTTGGGACATTCTCCTACGAGCAGTACTTC. The chain combines TRBV29-1 with TRBJ2-7; D might be TRBD1 (6 bases). Germline V CDR1 and CDR2: SQVTM, ANQGSEA. The CDR3 contains 13 residues.

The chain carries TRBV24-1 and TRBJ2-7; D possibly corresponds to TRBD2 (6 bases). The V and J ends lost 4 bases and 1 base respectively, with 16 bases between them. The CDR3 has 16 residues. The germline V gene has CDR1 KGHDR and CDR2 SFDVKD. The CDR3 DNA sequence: TGTGCCACCAGTGAAGTAGCGGTGGGCAATTCCTACGAGCAGTACTTC. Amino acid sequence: CATSEVAVGNSYEQYF.

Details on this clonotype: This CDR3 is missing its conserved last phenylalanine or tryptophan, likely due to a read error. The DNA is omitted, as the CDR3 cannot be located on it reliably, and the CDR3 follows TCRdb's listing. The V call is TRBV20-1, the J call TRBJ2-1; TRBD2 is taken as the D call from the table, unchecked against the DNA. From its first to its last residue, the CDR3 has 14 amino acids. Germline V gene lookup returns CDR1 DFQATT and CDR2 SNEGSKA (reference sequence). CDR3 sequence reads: CSARPWRDYNEQLP.

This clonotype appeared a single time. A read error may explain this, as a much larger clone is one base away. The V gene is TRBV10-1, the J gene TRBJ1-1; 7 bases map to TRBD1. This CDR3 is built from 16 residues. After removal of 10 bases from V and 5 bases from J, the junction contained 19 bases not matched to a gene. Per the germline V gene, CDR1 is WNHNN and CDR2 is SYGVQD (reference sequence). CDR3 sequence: CANSQLSRQGGTEAFF. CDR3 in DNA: TGCGCCAACAGCCAACTGAGCAGACAGGGTGGAACTGAAGCTTTCTTT.

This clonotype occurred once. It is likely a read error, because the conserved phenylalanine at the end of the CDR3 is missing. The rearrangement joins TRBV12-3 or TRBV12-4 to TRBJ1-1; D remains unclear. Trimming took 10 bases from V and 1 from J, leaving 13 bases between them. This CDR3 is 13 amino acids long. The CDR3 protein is CANSLTQNTEAFY. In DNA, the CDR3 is TGTGCCAACAGCCTCACACAGAACACTGAAGCTTTCTAT.